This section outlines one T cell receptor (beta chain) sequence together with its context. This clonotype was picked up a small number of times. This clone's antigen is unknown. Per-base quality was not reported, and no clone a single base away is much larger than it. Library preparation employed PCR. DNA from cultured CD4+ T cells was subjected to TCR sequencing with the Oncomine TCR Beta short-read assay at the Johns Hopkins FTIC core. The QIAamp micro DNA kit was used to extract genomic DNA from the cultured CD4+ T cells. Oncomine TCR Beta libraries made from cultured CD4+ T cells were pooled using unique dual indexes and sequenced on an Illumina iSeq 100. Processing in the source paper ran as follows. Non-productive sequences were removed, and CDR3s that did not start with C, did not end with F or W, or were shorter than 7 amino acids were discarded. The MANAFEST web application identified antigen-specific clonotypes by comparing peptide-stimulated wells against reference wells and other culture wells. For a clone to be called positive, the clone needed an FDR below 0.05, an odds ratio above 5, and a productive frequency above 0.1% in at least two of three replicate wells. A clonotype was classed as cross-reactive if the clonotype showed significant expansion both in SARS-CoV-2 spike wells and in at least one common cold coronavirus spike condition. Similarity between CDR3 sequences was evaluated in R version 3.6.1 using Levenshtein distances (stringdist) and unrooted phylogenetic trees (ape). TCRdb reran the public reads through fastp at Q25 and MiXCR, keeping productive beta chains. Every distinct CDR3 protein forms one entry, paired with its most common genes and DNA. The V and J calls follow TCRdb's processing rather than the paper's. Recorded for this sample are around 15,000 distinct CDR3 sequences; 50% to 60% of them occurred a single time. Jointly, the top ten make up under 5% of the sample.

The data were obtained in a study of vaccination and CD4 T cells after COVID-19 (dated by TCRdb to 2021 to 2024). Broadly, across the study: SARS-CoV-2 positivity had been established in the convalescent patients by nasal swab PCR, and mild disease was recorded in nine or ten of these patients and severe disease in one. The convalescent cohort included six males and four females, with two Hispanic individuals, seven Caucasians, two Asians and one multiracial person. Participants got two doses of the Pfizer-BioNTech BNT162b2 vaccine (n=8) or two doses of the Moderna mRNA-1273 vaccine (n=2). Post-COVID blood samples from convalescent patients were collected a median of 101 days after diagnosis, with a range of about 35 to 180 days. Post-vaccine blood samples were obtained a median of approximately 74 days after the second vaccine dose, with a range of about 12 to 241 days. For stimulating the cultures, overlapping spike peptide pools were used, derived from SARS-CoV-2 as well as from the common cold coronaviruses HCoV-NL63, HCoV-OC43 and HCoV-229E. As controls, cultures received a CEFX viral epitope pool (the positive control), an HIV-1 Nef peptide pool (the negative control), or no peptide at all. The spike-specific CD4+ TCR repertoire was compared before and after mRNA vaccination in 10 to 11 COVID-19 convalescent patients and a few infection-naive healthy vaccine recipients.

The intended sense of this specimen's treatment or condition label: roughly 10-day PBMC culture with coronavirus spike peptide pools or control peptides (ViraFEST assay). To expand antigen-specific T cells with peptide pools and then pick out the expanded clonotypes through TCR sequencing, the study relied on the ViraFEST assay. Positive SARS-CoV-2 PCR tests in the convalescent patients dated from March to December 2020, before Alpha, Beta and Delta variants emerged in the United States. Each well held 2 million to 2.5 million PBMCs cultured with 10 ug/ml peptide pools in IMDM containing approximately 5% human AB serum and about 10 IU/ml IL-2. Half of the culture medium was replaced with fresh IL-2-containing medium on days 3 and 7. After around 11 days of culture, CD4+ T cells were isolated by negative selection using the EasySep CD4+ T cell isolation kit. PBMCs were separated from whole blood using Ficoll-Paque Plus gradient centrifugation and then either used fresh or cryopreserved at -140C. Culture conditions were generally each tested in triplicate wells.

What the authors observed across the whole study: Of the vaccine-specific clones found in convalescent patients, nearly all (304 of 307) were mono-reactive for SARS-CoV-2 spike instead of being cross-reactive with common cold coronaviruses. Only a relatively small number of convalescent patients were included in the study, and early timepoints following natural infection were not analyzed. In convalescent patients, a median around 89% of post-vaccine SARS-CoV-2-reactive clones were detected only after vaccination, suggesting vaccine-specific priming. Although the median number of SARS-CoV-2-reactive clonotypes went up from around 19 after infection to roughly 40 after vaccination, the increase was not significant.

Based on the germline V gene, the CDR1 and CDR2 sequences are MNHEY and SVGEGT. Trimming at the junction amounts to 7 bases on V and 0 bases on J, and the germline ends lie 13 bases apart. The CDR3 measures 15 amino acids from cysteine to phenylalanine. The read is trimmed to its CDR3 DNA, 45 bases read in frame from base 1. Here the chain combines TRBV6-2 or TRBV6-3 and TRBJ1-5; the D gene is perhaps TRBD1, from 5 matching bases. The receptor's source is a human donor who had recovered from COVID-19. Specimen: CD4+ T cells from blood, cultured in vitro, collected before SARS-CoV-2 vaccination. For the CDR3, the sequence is CASTRDGHSNQPQHF. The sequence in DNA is TGTGCCAGCACCAGGGACGGACATAGCAATCAGCCCCAGCATTTT.